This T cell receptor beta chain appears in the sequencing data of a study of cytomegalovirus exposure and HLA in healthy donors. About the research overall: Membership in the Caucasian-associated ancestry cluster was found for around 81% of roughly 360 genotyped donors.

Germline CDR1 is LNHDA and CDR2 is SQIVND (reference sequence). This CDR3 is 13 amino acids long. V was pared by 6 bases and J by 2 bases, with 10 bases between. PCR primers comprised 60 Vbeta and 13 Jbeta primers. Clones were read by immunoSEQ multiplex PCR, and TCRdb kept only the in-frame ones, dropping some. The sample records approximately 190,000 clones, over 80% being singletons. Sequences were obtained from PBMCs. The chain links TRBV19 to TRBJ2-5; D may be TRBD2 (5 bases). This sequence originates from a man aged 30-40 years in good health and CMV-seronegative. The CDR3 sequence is CASRREMQETQYF. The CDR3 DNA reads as TGTGCCAGTAGACGGGAAATGCAAGAGACCCAGTACTTC.